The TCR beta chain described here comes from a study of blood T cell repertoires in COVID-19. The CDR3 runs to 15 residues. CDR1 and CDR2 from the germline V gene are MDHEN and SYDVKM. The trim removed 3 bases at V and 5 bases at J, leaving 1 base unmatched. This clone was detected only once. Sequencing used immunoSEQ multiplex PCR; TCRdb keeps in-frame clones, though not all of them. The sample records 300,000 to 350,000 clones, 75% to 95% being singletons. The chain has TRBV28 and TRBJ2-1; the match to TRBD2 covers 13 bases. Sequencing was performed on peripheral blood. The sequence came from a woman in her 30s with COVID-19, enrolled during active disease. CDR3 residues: CASSFGTSGNNEQFF. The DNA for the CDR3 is TGTGCCAGCAGTTTCGGGACTAGCGGGAACAATGAGCAGTTCTTC.